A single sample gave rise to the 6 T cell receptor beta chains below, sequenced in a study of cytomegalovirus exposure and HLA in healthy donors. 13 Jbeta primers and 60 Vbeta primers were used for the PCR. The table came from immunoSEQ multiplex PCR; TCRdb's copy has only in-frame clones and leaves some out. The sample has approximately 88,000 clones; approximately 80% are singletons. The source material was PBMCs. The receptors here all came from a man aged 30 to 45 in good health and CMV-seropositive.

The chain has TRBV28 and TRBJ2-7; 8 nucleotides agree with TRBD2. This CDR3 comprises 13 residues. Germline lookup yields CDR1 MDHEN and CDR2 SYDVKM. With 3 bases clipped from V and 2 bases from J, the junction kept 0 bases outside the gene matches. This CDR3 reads CASSLTSAYEQYF. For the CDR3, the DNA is TGTGCCAGCAGTTTGACTAGCGCCTACGAGCAGTACTTC.

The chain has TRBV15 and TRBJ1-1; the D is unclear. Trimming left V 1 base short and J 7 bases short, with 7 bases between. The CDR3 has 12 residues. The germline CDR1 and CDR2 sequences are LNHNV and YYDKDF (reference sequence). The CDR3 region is CATSRAPSEAFF. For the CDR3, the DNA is TGTGCCACCAGCAGAGCCCCGAGTGAAGCTTTCTTT.

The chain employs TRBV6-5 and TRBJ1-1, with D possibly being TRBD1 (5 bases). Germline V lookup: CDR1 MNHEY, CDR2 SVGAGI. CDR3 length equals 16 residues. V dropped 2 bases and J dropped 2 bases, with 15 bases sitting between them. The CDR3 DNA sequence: TGTGCCAGCAGTTACGAATTTCGACAGCTTAACACTGAAGCTTTCTTT. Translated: CASSYEFRQLNTEAFF.

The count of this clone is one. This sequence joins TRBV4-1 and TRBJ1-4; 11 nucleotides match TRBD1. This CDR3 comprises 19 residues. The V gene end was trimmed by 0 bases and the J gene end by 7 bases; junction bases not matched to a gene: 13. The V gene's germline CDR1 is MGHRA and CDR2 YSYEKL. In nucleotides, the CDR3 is TGCGCCAGCAGCCAAGAAGGTTTGTGGACCGGGACAGGGGGTGAAAAACTGTTTTTT. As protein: CASSQEGLWTGTGGEKLFF.

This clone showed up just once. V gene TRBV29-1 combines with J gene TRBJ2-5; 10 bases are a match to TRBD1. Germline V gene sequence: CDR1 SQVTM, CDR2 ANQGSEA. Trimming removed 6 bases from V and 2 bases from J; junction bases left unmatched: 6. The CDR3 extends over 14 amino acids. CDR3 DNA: TGCAGCGTAGATGGGACAGGGGAACAAGAGACCCAGTACTTC. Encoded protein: CSVDGTGEQETQYF.

CDR3 region: CASSQERQETQYF. CDR3 nucleotides: TGTGCCAGCAGCCAGGAGAGGCAGGAGACCCAGTACTTC. The V call is TRBV4-2, the J call TRBJ2-5; D remains ambiguous. Germline V gives CDR1 LGHNA, CDR2 YNFKEQ. Trimming removed 3 bases from V and 5 bases from J, with 10 bases in between. CDR3 length: 13 residues.